This is a list of T cell receptor beta chains from one sample in a study of blood T cell repertoires in COVID-19. Using immunoSEQ multiplex PCR, the repertoire was profiled, and TCRdb retains in-frame clones only, with some absent. The sample comprises about 33,000 clones, 78% of which are singletons, and under 45% rests with the top ten. The sample was peripheral blood. The origin of the receptors is a man older than 75 with acute or convalescent COVID-19. Each CDR3 is given with its conserved first and last residue. D genes are given only for firm matches. Size tells how often a clone was seen (once, few, many) or the class of an expanded clone, and some rows leave it out.

>TRBV21-1|TRBJ1-5|-|-
TGTGCCAGCAGCGGGACAGTACCCTATAGCAATCAGCCCCAGCATTTT
CASSGTVPYSNQPQHF
>TRBV4-1|TRBJ2-1|TRBD1|few
TGCGCCAGCAGCCAATACAGGGGTGAGCAGTTCTTC
CASSQYRGEQFF
>TRBV7-3|TRBJ2-2|TRBD2|-
TGTGCCAGCAGCTCTACTAGCGGGGGGATACCCGGGGAGCTGTTTTTT
CASSSTSGGIPGELFF
>TRBV10-2|TRBJ1-1|-|-
TGCGCCAGCAGTGAGGGAGGACGTACTGAAGCTTTCTTT
CASSEGGRTEAFF
>TRBV18|TRBJ2-7|-|once
TGTGCCAGCTCACAGTCGCCCTCGGGGGAGCAGTACTTC
CASSQSPSGEQYF
>TRBV19|TRBJ1-2|-|few
TGTGCCAGTAGCCCGAACTCAGGCAGGTGGTATGGCTACACCTTC
CASSPNSGRWYGYTF
>TRBV11-3|TRBJ2-3|-|-
TGTGCCAGCAGCTTAGATCTCGCAGATACGCAGTATTTT
CASSLDLADTQYF
>TRBV7-2|TRBJ2-7|-|-
TGTGCCAGCAGCTTGAGTACGTCCAGAGCCGGGAACGAGCAGTACTTC
CASSLSTSRAGNEQYF
>TRBV24-1|TRBJ1-5|-|-
TGTGCCACCAGTGATTTAAACAGCCTCCAGCCCCAGCATTTT
CATSDLNSLQPQHF
>TRBV9|TRBJ2-3|TRBD2|-
TGTGCCAGCAGCGTAACGGCGCGGGGGGGCTCTTCTCTGGCAGATACGCAGTATTTT
CASSVTARGGSSLADTQYF
>TRBV7-9|TRBJ1-2|TRBD1|-
TGTGCCAGCAGCTTAGGGACAGGGGGATCAGCTAACTATGGCTACACCTTC
CASSLGTGGSANYGYTF
>TRBV7-3|TRBJ2-5|-|-
TGTGCCAGCAGCAGCGGAGGAGGGCGACAAGAGACCCAGTACTTC
CASSSGGGRQETQYF
>TRBV9|TRBJ1-6|TRBD1|-
TGTGCCAGCAGCGTTCTTCCGACAGGGAACTCCTATAATTCACCCCTCCACTTT
CASSVLPTGNSYNSPLHF
>TRBV7-9|TRBJ2-2|TRBD1|-
TGTGCCAGCAGTTACCCGGGACAGGGTAATGCCGGGGAGCTGTTTTTT
CASSYPGQGNAGELFF
>TRBV12-3/TRBV12-4|TRBJ2-3|-|-
TGTGCCAGCAGCCGACAGGAAGATACGCAGTATTTT
CASSRQEDTQYF
>TRBV7-7|TRBJ2-5|-|-
TGTGCTAGCAGCCAGAGGGGGGAGACCCAGTACTTC
CASSQRGETQYF
>TRBV19|TRBJ2-5|TRBD1|-
TGTGCCAGTAGTATGGACAGGGACGAGACCCAGTACTTC
CASSMDRDETQYF
>TRBV7-8|TRBJ2-5|TRBD1|-
TGTGCCAGCAGCTTATTGGACAGGGGAGGAGAGACCCAGTACTTC
CASSLLDRGGETQYF
>TRBV7-2|TRBJ2-1|-|once
TGTGCCAGCAGCGCTGGGAGTAGCTCCTACAATGAGCAGTTCTTC
CASSAGSSSYNEQFF
>TRBV11-3|TRBJ2-1|-|-
TGTGCCAGCAGCGAAAACTCCGACAATGAGCAGTTCTTC
CASSENSDNEQFF
>TRBV3-1/TRBV3-2|TRBJ2-3|-|-
TGTGCCAGCAGCCAGACTTCTTCCGACACAGATACGCAGTATTTT
CASSQTSSDTDTQYF
>TRBV5-6|TRBJ1-4|-|-
TGTGCCAGCAGCTTGGTTGCAGATGAAAAACTGTTTTTT
CASSLVADEKLFF
>TRBV18|TRBJ2-2|-|-
TGTGCCAGCTCACCACCCCAGGGGAGCACCGGGGAGCTGTTTTTT
CASSPPQGSTGELFF
>TRBV5-1|TRBJ2-3|TRBD2|-
TGCGCCAGCAGCTCGGGGACTAGCGGGCGCACAGATACGCAGTATTTT
CASSSGTSGRTDTQYF
>TRBV19|TRBJ1-6|-|-
TGTGCCAGTAGTATTAACCGGCGGAACGAGTCACCCCTCCACTTT
CASSINRRNESPLHF
>TRBV14|TRBJ2-1|TRBD2|-
TGTGCCAGCAGCCAAGAGGAATGGCGGGGAGGGGAGCAGTTCTTC
CASSQEEWRGGEQFF
>TRBV27|TRBJ1-5|-|-
TGTGCCAGCAGTTCCTCCAGGGGCGGGAATCAGCCCCAGCATTTT
CASSSSRGGNQPQHF
>TRBV10-3|TRBJ1-1|TRBD1|-
TGTGCCATCAGGAGTTCAAAAGACAGGGGGGAGGAAGCTTTCTTT
CAIRSSKDRGEEAFF
>TRBV18|TRBJ1-2|TRBD1|once
TGTGCCAGCTCACCAGGGACAGGGAATGGCTACACCTTC
CASSPGTGNGYTF
>TRBV9|TRBJ2-2|-|-
TGTGCCAGCACCCAGCAGGGGTCGGGGCCCGGGGAGCTGTTTTTT
CASTQQGSGPGELFF
>TRBV3-1/TRBV3-2|TRBJ2-3|TRBD1|few
TGTGCCAGCAGCCACTTACCGGGACAGGGTACAGATACGCAGTATTTT
CASSHLPGQGTDTQYF
>TRBV7-3|TRBJ2-7|-|-
TGTGCCAGCAGCAGACAGCTAGCGCCTCCCGCCGAGCAGTACTTC
CASSRQLAPPAEQYF
>TRBV5-1|TRBJ2-1|-|-
TGCGCCAGCAGGGTCGGGACAGCGGGCAATGAGCAGTTCTTC
CASRVGTAGNEQFF
>TRBV7-2|TRBJ2-3|TRBD1|-
TGTGCCAGCAGCTTACTTTCTAGGGGGCCCGGCGATACGCAGTATTTT
CASSLLSRGPGDTQYF
>TRBV4-2|TRBJ1-2|-|few
TGTGCCAGCAGCCAAGTGGGGGGGCAAGGCTATGGCTACACCTTC
CASSQVGGQGYGYTF
>TRBV2|TRBJ2-3|TRBD2|-
TGTGCCAGCAGTAGAACTAGCGGGGGGTCTATAGATACGCAGTATTTT
CASSRTSGGSIDTQYF
>TRBV15|TRBJ2-5|TRBD2|large
TGTGCCACCAGCAGGCTAGCGGGAGAGACCCAGTACTTC
CATSRLAGETQYF
>TRBV19|TRBJ1-2|-|-
TGTGCCAGTAGTATAGTGACAAATCCTGGCTACACCTTC
CASSIVTNPGYTF
>TRBV28|TRBJ2-7|-|-
TGTGCCAGCAGTTTACGGGACACGGGTTGGTCCGGGCAGTACTTC
CASSLRDTGWSGQYF
>TRBV19|TRBJ2-7|TRBD2|-
TGTGCCAGTAGTATAGAGGGAGCGGGGGGCTACGAGCAGTACTTC
CASSIEGAGGYEQYF
>TRBV19|TRBJ2-2|TRBD1|-
TGTGCCAGTACGGGGACAGGGGCCGGGGAGCTGTTTTTT
CASTGTGAGELFF
>TRBV5-1|TRBJ2-5|TRBD2|once
TGCGCCAGCAGCTTGGACCCGACTAGCGGGGGGGCAAAGACCCAGTACTTC
CASSLDPTSGGAKTQYF
>TRBV3-1/TRBV3-2|TRBJ2-7|-|-
TGTGCCAGCAGCCAAGTCGCCGCCAGCTCCTACGAGCAGTACTTC
CASSQVAASSYEQYF
>TRBV7-8|TRBJ2-1|-|-
TGTGCCAGCAGCCGGACACTGCTGGAGCAGTTCTTC
CASSRTLLEQFF
>TRBV5-1|TRBJ2-5|TRBD1|-
TGCGCCAGCAGTTTAGGGACGGGGACAGGGAGAAAGACCCAGTACTTC
CASSLGTGTGRKTQYF
>TRBV5-3|TRBJ1-2|-|-
TGTGCCAGAAGCTTGAAGCCTCACTATGGCTACACCTTC
CARSLKPHYGYTF
>TRBV9|TRBJ2-3|TRBD2|-
TGTGCCAGCTCACTGGGACTAGCGGGGGGAGATACGCAGTATTTT
CASSLGLAGGDTQYF
>TRBV19|TRBJ2-7|TRBD1|medium-sized
TGTGCCAGTAGTTCCACGGACAGGGGGAACTCCTACGAGCAGTACTTC
CASSSTDRGNSYEQYF
>TRBV13|TRBJ2-5|-|-
TGTGCCAGCAGCTTCCCCCCTCAGGAGACCCAGTACTTC
CASSFPPQETQYF
>TRBV5-8|TRBJ2-3|-|-
TGTGCCAGCAGCTTGCGCAGCGCAGATACGCAGTATTTT
CASSLRSADTQYF
>TRBV2|TRBJ2-3|-|-
TGTGCCAGCAGTGAAAGCTTTAGCACAGATACGCAGTATTTT
CASSESFSTDTQYF
>TRBV6-5|TRBJ2-6|-|-
TGTGCCAGCGTAGAACCTGGGGCCAACGTCCTGACTTTC
CASVEPGANVLTF
>TRBV5-1|TRBJ2-1|-|-
TGCGCCAGCAGCCCGGGCTACACGAGGGATGAGCAGTTCTTC
CASSPGYTRDEQFF
>TRBV6-5|TRBJ1-6|-|few
TGTGCCAGCAGTTACACATTACATAATTCACCCCTCCACTTT
CASSYTLHNSPLHF
>TRBV7-6|TRBJ2-3|TRBD2|few
TGTGCCAGCAGCTTAGCGCTAAGTTCTAGCGGGGGGGCCGGAGATACGCAGTATTTT
CASSLALSSSGGAGDTQYF
>TRBV5-1|TRBJ2-3|-|-
TGCGCCAGCAGCTTGGGGTACGGTAGAGATACGCAGTATTTT
CASSLGYGRDTQYF
>TRBV23-1|TRBJ2-1|TRBD1|-
TGCGCCAGCAGTAACCGGGACAGGGATTTATACAATGAGCAGTTCTTC
CASSNRDRDLYNEQFF